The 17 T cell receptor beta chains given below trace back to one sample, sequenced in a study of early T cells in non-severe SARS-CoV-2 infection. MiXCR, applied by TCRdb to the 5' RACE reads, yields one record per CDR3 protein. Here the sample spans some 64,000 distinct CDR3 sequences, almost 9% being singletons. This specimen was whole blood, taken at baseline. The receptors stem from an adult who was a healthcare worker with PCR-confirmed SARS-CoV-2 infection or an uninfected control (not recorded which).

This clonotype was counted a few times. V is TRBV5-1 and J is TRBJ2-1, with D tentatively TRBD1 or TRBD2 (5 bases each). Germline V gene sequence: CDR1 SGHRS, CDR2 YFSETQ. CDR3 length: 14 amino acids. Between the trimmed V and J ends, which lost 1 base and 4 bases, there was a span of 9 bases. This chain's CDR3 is CASSLPGGYNEQFF. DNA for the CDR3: TGCGCCAGCAGCTTGCCTGGGGGTTACAATGAGCAGTTCTTC.

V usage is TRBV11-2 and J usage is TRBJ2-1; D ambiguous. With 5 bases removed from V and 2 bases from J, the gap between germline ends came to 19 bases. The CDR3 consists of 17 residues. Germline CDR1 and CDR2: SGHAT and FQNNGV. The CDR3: CASSQSHSGSPYNEQFF. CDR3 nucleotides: TGTGCCAGCAGCCAGTCCCATTCCGGGTCCCCCTACAATGAGCAGTTCTTC.

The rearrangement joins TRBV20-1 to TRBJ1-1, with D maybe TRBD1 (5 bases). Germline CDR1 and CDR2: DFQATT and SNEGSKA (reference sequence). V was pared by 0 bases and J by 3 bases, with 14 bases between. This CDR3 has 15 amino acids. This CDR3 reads CSARDFATGDTEAFF. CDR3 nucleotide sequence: TGCAGTGCTAGAGATTTCGCAACGGGGGACACTGAAGCTTTCTTT.

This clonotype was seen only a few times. The CDR3: CASRRDRGATEAFF. The CDR3 nucleotides are TGCGCCAGCAGGAGGGACAGGGGGGCCACTGAAGCTTTCTTT. V usage is TRBV5-1 and J usage is TRBJ1-1, with 11 bases matching TRBD1. After removal of 5 bases from V and 4 bases from J, the junction contained 4 bases not matched to a gene. The CDR3 loop spans 14 amino acids. Germline assignment: CDR1 SGHRS and CDR2 YFSETQ.

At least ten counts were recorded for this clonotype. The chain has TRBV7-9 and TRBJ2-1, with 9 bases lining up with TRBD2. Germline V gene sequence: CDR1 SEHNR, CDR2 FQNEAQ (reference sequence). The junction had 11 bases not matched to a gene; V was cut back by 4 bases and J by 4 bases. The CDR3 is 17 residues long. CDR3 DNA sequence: TGTGCCAGCAGCTCATACTGGGTGACTAGCGGTTACAATGAGCAGTTCTTC. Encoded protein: CASSSYWVTSGYNEQFF.

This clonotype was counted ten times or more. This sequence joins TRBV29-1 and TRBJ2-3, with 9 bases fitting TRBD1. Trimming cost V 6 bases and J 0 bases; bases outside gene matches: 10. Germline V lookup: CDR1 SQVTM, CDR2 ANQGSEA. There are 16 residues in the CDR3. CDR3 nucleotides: TGCAGCGTAGAACCGGGACAGGGAGAAAGCACAGATACGCAGTATTTT. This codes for CSVEPGQGESTDTQYF.

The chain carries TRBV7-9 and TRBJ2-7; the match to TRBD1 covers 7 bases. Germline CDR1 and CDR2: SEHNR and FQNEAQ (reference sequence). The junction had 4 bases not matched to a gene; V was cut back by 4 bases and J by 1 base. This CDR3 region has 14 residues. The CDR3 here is CASSSGTASYEQYF. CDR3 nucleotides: TGTGCCAGCAGCTCAGGGACAGCGTCCTACGAGCAGTACTTC.

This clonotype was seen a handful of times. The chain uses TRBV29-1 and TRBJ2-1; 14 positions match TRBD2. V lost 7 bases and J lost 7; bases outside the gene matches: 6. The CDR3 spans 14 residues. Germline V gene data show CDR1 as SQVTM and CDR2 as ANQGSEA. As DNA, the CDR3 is TGCAGCGAGACCGGGACTAGCGGGAGAAATGAGCAGTTCTTC. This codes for CSETGTSGRNEQFF.

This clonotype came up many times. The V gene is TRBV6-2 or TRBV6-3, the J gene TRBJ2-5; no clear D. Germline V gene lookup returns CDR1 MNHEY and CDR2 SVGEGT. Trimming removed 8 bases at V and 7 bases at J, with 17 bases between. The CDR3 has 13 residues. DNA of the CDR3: TGTGCCAGCGGCAACGGCATACTATTGACCCAGTACTTC. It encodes CASGNGILLTQYF.

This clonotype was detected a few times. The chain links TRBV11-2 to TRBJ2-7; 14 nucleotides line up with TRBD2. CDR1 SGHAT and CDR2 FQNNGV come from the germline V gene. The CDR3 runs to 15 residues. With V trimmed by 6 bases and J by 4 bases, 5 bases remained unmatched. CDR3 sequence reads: CASSWGLAGEYEQYF. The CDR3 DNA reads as TGTGCCAGCAGTTGGGGACTAGCGGGAGAGTACGAGCAGTACTTC.

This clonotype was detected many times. The chain's CDR3 is CATSEASTDTQYF. As DNA, the CDR3 is TGTGCCACCAGTGAGGCTAGCACAGATACGCAGTATTTT. The chain employs TRBV24-1 and TRBJ2-3; unclear D gene. Trimming removed 4 bases at V and 0 bases at J, with 4 bases between. This CDR3 spans 13 amino acids. The germline V gene has CDR1 KGHDR and CDR2 SFDVKD.

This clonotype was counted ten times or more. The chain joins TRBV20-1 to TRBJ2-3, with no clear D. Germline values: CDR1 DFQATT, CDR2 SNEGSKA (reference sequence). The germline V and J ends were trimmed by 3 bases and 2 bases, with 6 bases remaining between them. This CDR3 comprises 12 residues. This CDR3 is CSASPVTDTQYF. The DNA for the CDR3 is TGCAGTGCTAGCCCTGTCACAGATACGCAGTATTTT.

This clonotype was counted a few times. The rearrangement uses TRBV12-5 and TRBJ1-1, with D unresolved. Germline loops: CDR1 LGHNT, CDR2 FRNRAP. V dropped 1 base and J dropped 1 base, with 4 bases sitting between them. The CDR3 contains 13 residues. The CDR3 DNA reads TGTGCTAGTGGTTTGGGACAGAACACTGAAGCTTTCTTT. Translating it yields CASGLGQNTEAFF.

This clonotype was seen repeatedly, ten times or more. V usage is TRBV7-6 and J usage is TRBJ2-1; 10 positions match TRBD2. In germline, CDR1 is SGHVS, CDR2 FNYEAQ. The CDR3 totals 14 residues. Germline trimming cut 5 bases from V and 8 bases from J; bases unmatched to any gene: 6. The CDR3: CASSRGTSDDEQFF. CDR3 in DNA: TGTGCCAGCAGCCGAGGGACTAGCGATGATGAGCAGTTCTTC.

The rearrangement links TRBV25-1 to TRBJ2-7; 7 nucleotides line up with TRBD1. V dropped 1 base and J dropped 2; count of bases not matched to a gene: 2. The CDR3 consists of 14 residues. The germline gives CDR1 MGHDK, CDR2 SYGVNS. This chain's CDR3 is CASSEWDRAYEQYF. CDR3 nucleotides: TGTGCCAGCAGTGAATGGGACAGAGCCTACGAGCAGTACTTC.

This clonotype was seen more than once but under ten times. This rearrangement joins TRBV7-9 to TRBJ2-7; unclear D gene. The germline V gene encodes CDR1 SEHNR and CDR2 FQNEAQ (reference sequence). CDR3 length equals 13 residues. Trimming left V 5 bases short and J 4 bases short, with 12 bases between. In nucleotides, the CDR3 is TGTGCCAGCAGCGCCAGTGTTGGATACGAGCAGTACTTC. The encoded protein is CASSASVGYEQYF.

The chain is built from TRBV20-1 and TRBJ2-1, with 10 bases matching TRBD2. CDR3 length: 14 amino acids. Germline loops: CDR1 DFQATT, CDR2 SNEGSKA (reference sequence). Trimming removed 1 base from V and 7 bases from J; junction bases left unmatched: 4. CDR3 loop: CSARGLSGRNEQFF. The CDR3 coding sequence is TGCAGTGCTAGAGGGCTTAGCGGGAGGAATGAGCAGTTCTTC.